This TCR beta chain came from a study of cytomegalovirus exposure and HLA in healthy donors. V lost 5 bases, J lost 4 bases, and 8 bases stayed unmatched. The CDR3 is 15 amino acids. CDR1 is SNHLY, CDR2 FYNNEI, per germline. It was with 60 Vbeta and 13 Jbeta primers that the PCR ran. Clones were sequenced by immunoSEQ multiplex PCR, and TCRdb holds only the in-frame ones, with some missing. This sample carries approximately 150,000 clones, 82% of them seen once, and the ten largest clones take around 2.5%. The sequenced sample consisted of PBMCs. The TCR originated in a male donor in good health and CMV-seronegative. V and J are TRBV2 and TRBJ2-3; 8 bases line up with TRBD2. The DNA of the CDR3 is TGTGCCAGCAGTCCTATGAGTAGCGGGGCAGATACGCAGTATTTT. The encoded protein is CASSPMSSGADTQYF.